These 15 T cell receptor beta chains were sequenced from one sample in a study of T cells after yellow fever vaccination. MiXCR, applied by TCRdb to the 5' RACE reads, yields one record per CDR3 protein. The sample lists 25,000 to 30,000 distinct CDR3 sequences; approximately 4.8% were seen once. Sample: PBMCs, either bulk or a sorted T-cell subset (CD4+, CD8+, memory, or dextramer-sorted; not recorded which), taken on the day of the yellow fever booster vaccination. The source is a man aged 18 to 30 who received the YFV17D yellow fever vaccine.

This clonotype occurred many times. The chain has TRBV7-9 and TRBJ2-2; D ambiguous. CDR1 SEHNR and CDR2 FQNEAQ come from the germline V gene (reference sequence). The CDR3 is made up of 12 amino acids. The V and J ends lost 1 base and 3 bases respectively, with 0 bases between them. Written as DNA, the CDR3 is TGTGCCAGCAGCTTAGACACCGGGGAGCTGTTTTTT. Amino acids: CASSLDTGELFF.

This clonotype was picked up many times. The chain uses TRBV5-1 and TRBJ1-1, with TRBD1 as a possible D gene (5 bases). Looked up from germline, CDR1 is SGHRS and CDR2 is YFSETQ. This CDR3 spans 14 amino acids. Trimming took 3 bases from V and 2 from J, leaving 11 bases between them. CDR3 residues: CASSWNGGNTEAFF. Written as DNA, the CDR3 is TGCGCCAGCAGCTGGAACGGGGGAAACACTGAAGCTTTCTTT.

There are many counts of this clonotype. J is TRBJ1-2 and V is TRBV29-1; no definite D call. Germline-derived CDR1 and CDR2 are SQVTM and ANQGSEA. The CDR3 loop spans 15 amino acids. Trimming removed 2 bases at V and 7 bases at J, with 20 bases between. CDR3 residues: CSVEPSLDGRGGYTF. The CDR3 DNA sequence: TGCAGCGTTGAACCCTCTCTGGACGGGCGCGGTGGCTACACCTTC. Drawing the rest from reference TRBV29-1 and TRBJ1-2, the complete variable domain is SAVISQKPSRDICQRGTSLTIQCQVDSQVTMMFWYRQQPGQSLTLIATANQGSEATYESGFVIDKFPISRPNLTFSTLTVSNMSPEDSSIYLCSVEPSLDGRGGYTFGSGTRLTVV.

This clonotype occurred many times. The rearrangement uses TRBV7-9 and TRBJ1-1; no reliable D call. Germline CDR1 is SEHNR and CDR2 is FQNEAQ (reference sequence). V lost 1 base and J lost 1, with 4 bases in between. The length of the CDR3 is 13 residues. CDR3 sequence: CASSLEANTEAFF. CDR3 sequence (DNA): TGTGCCAGCAGCTTAGAAGCGAACACTGAAGCTTTCTTT.

This clonotype is categorized as medium-sized. The V and J genes are TRBV12-3 or TRBV12-4 and TRBJ2-5; 8 positions match TRBD1. After removal of 3 bases from V and 4 bases from J, the junction contained 7 bases not matched to a gene. The CDR3 spans 15 residues. This chain's CDR3 is CASSLGQGAIETQYF. In DNA form, the CDR3 reads TGTGCCAGCAGTTTGGGTCAGGGGGCAATAGAGACCCAGTACTTC.

The table lists this clonotype with many counts. V usage is TRBV28 and J usage is TRBJ2-4; 7 positions agree with TRBD2. The CDR3 covers 15 residues. Trimming cost V 8 bases and J 3 bases; bases outside gene matches: 10. The germline V gene has CDR1 MDHEN and CDR2 SYDVKM. Here the CDR3 reads CASLSQGGGKNIQYF. The CDR3 region has the DNA TGTGCCAGCCTTTCCCAGGGCGGGGGCAAAAACATTCAGTACTTC.

This clonotype was detected ten times or more. The chain links TRBV6-2 or TRBV6-3 to TRBJ2-4; D is tentatively TRBD1 or TRBD2 (5 bases each). CDR3 length equals 16 residues. Germline-derived CDR1 and CDR2 are MNHEY and SVGEGT. The ends were cut back, 4 bases at V and 3 bases at J, with 16 bases in the middle. Written as DNA, the CDR3 is TGTGCCAGCAGTTCCCCTAGCAGGGTCGGCAAAAACATTCAGTACTTC. Amino acids: CASSSPSRVGKNIQYF.

A few counts support this clonotype. The V and J genes are TRBV27 and TRBJ1-4; 9 positions match TRBD1. The germline CDR1 and CDR2 sequences are MNHEY and SMNVEV (reference sequence). With 8 bases clipped from V and 4 bases from J, the junction kept 2 bases outside the gene matches. This CDR3 is built from 13 residues. The CDR3 coding sequence is TGTGCCAGCGGGACAGGGAATAATGAAAAACTGTTTTTT. Amino acids: CASGTGNNEKLFF.

This clonotype was seen many times. CDR3: CASSPKSGGGGFMNTEAFF. CDR3 sequence (DNA): TGTGCCAGCAGCCCCAAATCCGGGGGAGGGGGGTTCATGAACACTGAAGCTTTCTTT. The rearrangement uses TRBV7-2 and TRBJ1-1; D possibly corresponds to TRBD1 (6 bases). In germline, CDR1 is SGHTA, CDR2 FQGNSA. Between the trimmed V and J ends, which lost 5 bases and 0 bases, there was a span of 25 bases. The length of the CDR3 is 19 residues.

Ten or more counts support this clonotype. This chain joins TRBV7-2 and TRBJ2-1, with TRBD1 as a possible D gene (5 bases). CDR3 length: 14 residues. The V gene's germline CDR1 is SGHTA and CDR2 FQGNSA. V lost 5 bases and J 4 bases, leaving 12 bases between the germline ends. CDR3 nucleotide sequence: TGTGCCAGCAGCCCTCCCGGACATTACAATGAGCAGTTCTTC. Amino acids: CASSPPGHYNEQFF.

The CDR3 nucleotides are TGTGCCAGCAGCTTAACAGGGTCATACACCGGGGAGCTGTTTTTT. Protein product: CASSLTGSYTGELFF. The gene calls are TRBV11-1 and TRBJ2-2, with D tentatively TRBD1 (6 bases). Per the germline V gene, CDR1 is SGHAT and CDR2 is FQDESV (reference sequence). The ends were cut back, 2 bases at V and 3 bases at J, with 10 bases in the middle. CDR3 length: 15 amino acids. The full variable domain, completed using reference TRBV11-1 and TRBJ2-2, is EAEVAQSPRYKITEKSQAVAFWCDPISGHATLYWYRQILGQGPELLVQFQDESVVDDSQLPKDRFSAERLKGVDSTLKIQPAELGDSAMYLCASSLTGSYTGELFFGEGSRLTVL.

This clonotype was seen repeatedly, ten times or more. This chain uses TRBV5-1 with TRBJ2-1; 8 nucleotides line up with TRBD1. J lost 8 bases, V lost 2 bases, and 3 bases had no gene match. Germline values: CDR1 SGHRS, CDR2 YFSETQ. The CDR3 loop spans 13 amino acids. The CDR3 nucleotides are TGCGCCAGCAGCTTCAGGGGGCTCGATGAGCAGTTCTTC. Amino acid sequence: CASSFRGLDEQFF.

This clonotype occurred many times. This sequence joins TRBV12-3 or TRBV12-4 and TRBJ1-5; 7 bases line up with TRBD1. Trimming cost V 4 bases and J 9 bases; bases outside gene matches: 6. CDR3 size: 13 residues. The CDR3 DNA sequence: TGTGCCAGCAGTTCGGGACAGCTTTTGCCCCAGCATTTT. This encodes CASSSGQLLPQHF.

At least ten counts were recorded for this clonotype. V usage is TRBV25-1 and J usage is TRBJ2-3; D is perhaps TRBD2 (6 bases). CDR3 length: 17 residues. The germline V gene encodes CDR1 MGHDK and CDR2 SYGVNS. V was shortened by 4 bases and J by 6 bases, with 23 bases between the two germline ends. Here the CDR3 DNA reads TGTGCCAGCAGTGCTTTGGCAGGGAGGTATGTTTTGGATACGCAGTATTTT. Its protein product is CASSALAGRYVLDTQYF.

The table lists this clonotype with a few counts. The rearrangement links TRBV10-3 to TRBJ2-3; 10 positions match TRBD2. The J segment lost 0 bases and the V segment lost 6 bases, leaving 9 bases of the junction unmatched. The CDR3 sequence is 17 residues long. Germline V gene sequence: CDR1 ENHRY, CDR2 SYGVKD. The CDR3 nucleotides are TGTGCCATCAGCGAGGGACTAGCGTATACGAGCACAGATACGCAGTATTTT. Translating it yields CAISEGLAYTSTDTQYF.